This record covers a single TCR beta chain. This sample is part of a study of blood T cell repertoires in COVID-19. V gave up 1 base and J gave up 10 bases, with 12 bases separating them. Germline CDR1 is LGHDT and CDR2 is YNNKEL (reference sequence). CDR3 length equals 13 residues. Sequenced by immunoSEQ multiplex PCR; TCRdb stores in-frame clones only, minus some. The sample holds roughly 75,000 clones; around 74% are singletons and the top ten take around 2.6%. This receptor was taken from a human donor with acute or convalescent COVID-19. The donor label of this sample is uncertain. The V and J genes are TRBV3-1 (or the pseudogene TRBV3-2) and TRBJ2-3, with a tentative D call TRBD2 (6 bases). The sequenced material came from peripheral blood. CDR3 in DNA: TGTGCCAGCAGCCAAGGGGGAGGAGAGGCGCAGTATTTT. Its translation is CASSQGGGEAQYF.